Listed below are T cell receptor beta chains from one sample, sequenced in a study of T cells in Graves' hyperthyroidism and ophthalmopathy. TCRdb analysed the multiplex PCR reads with MiXCR anew, one entry per CDR3 protein. The top ten hold around 64% of the sample, which has over 250,000 distinct CDR3 sequences, approximately 20% seen once. The sample comprised blood. These receptors were collected from a man aged 30-40 years with Graves' ophthalmopathy. Each CDR3 is given with its conserved first and last residue. D genes are given only for firm matches. Clone size, where shown, is once, few, many, or a class for clones that have expanded.

j_call d_call clone_size v_call cdr3_nt cdr3_aa
TRBJ2-2 TRBD2 few TRBV6-1 TGTGCCAGCAAAGGGACTAGCGGGGGCGGAGTCGGGGAGCTGTTTTTT CASKGTSGGGVGELFF
TRBJ2-1 TRBD1 few TRBV5-8 TGTGCCAGCAGCTCGACAGGGAAGTCACTTTCCAATGAGCAGTTCTTC CASSSTGKSLSNEQFF
TRBJ2-1 TRBD2 NA TRBV10-3 TGTGCCATCAGAGCTGGGCCAAGCGGGACCTATATCTCCTACAATGAGCAGTTCTTC CAIRAGPSGTYISYNEQFF
TRBJ2-7 NA few TRBV2 TGTGCCAGCAGCGCCTTGGTCTCCTACGAGCAGTACTTC CASSALVSYEQYF
TRBJ1-2 NA few TRBV7-9 TGTGCCAGCAGCTCGGAAGGTCCCCATGGCTACACCTTC CASSSEGPHGYTF
TRBJ2-1 TRBD1 NA TRBV6-1 TGTGCCAGCAGTCAGACAGGGTGGGATGAGCAGTTCTTC CASSQTGWDEQFF
TRBJ2-3 NA few TRBV12-3/TRBV12-4 TGTGCCAGCAGCGGACAGTATACGCAGTATTTT CASSGQYTQYF
TRBJ2-1 NA once TRBV7-3 TGTGCCAGCAGCTTAAACAGAGACAATGAGCAGTTCTTC CASSLNRDNEQFF
TRBJ1-1 NA many TRBV20-1 TGCAGTGCTAGAGTACCGGCAGGCGAGGGGACTGAAGCTTTCTTT CSARVPAGEGTEAFF
TRBJ2-7 TRBD2 once TRBV11-2 TGTGCCAGCAGTTCTCCCGGGGGGAGCGGCAACGAGCAGTACTTC CASSSPGGSGNEQYF
TRBJ2-7 TRBD2 NA TRBV20-1 TGCAGTGCTAGGGGACTAGCTGAGCCCTACGAGCAGTACTTC CSARGLAEPYEQYF
TRBJ1-3 NA NA TRBV7-3 TGTGCCAGCAGCCCCAGGGAGGTCTTCTCTGGAAACACCATATATTTT CASSPREVFSGNTIYF
TRBJ1-1 NA NA TRBV7-9 TGTGCCAGTCATAGGGCGGCGGACACTGAAGCTTTCTTT CASHRAADTEAFF
TRBJ2-3 NA NA TRBV29-1 TGCCGCGTTGTTACTAGAAGGAGCACAGATACGCAGTATTTT CRVVTRRSTDTQYF
TRBJ1-1 TRBD1 NA TRBV28 TGTGCCAGCAGTTTATTAGGGGGCGCAAGGGCTGAAGCTTTCTTT CASSLLGGARAEAFF
TRBJ1-1 NA NA TRBV20-1 TGCAGTGCTCGTAACAGGGTGGGGAACACTGAAGCTTTCTTT CSARNRVGNTEAFF
TRBJ1-2 TRBD1 NA TRBV28 TGTGCCAGCTGGGACAGACTCTATGGCTACACCTTC CASWDRLYGYTF
TRBJ2-3 NA NA TRBV4-1 TGCGCCAGCAGCCAGATTGCCTTGCGGGATAGAGGGACAGATACGCAGTATTTT CASSQIALRDRGTDTQYF
TRBJ2-2 NA NA TRBV2 TGTGCCAGCACTCTGAGTCACGGTCACACCGGGGAGCTGTTTTTT CASTLSHGHTGELFF